This T cell receptor (beta chain) came from a study of blood T cell repertoires in COVID-19. Study context: The study drew acute and convalescent COVID-19 samples from the United States, Italy and Spain. PBMCs, B-cell-depleted T cells, or T cells provided the cDNA or gDNA that made up the material.

Original analysis: Estimates of nucleated cell counts were drawn from the amplification of reference gene primers. Some clones are missing from TCRdb's copy, which holds only in-frame ones; the method was immunoSEQ multiplex PCR. V and J calls and clone size are as listed in that table; D and trimming were resolved from the DNA. Among over 45,000 clones listed, approximately 84% were seen once. In the case of this clone: Compared with germline, one end of the junction differs, possibly owing to a read error.

Germline V gene data show CDR1 as LGHNT and CDR2 as FRNRAP. This CDR3 is built from 12 residues. The receptor was derived from an older man in a cohort sampled during active COVID-19. J is TRBJ1-2 and V is TRBV12-5, with D maybe TRBD1 (5 bases). Input material: peripheral blood. CDR3 sequence: CASGEPWEGRAF. CDR3 DNA sequence: TGTGCTAGTGGTGAACCCTGGGAGGGCAGGGCTTTC.